The clone carrying this T cell receptor beta chain was observed once. Antigen specificity is unknown. CDR3 length: 14 residues. J lost 4 bases, V lost 8 bases, and 9 bases had no gene match. Germline values: CDR1 MDHEN, CDR2 SYDVKM. The source of the sample is a study of shared clonotypes between healthy human individuals. Study summary: CD4 naive and memory got three plates each, CD8 naive two, CD8 memory one. The study's findings and limits: The study found roughly 5% of naive CD4 clonotypes shared across several donors.

TCRdb's table, derived via immunoSEQ multiplex PCR, lists solely in-frame clones and lacks some. The sample includes about 2.3 million clones, roughly 90% of them seen just once. The gene calls are TRBV28 and TRBJ2-5; TRBD1 agrees at 8 bases. Sequenced sample: naive CD4+ T cells from PBMCs. Described subset: CD45RA+ positively selected. The clonotype originates from a man younger than 35 in good health. Some clones in this sample may be carry-over from other donors' samples. CDR3 nucleotides: TGTGCCAGCCGGACAGGGCTGCACCCAGAGACCCAGTACTTC. Protein sequence: CASRTGLHPETQYF.